These 32 T cell receptor beta chains originate from one sample sequenced in a study of blood T cell repertoires in COVID-19. This table comes from immunoSEQ multiplex PCR, and its TCRdb copy is limited to in-frame clones, with some not included. The data hold some 380,000 clones, with about four fifths observed a single time. Sequenced material: peripheral blood. These receptors were collected from a human donor with acute or convalescent COVID-19. The donor label of this sample is uncertain.

This chain links TRBV7-6 with TRBJ2-2, with 10 bases aligning to TRBD2. Germline-derived CDR1 and CDR2 are SGHVS and FNYEAQ. CDR3 length equals 15 residues. V gave up 5 bases and J gave up 6 bases; unmatched junction bases: 6. The chain's CDR3 is CASSILAGVAGELFF. The CDR3 bases are TGTGCCAGCAGCATTCTAGCGGGGGTGGCCGGGGAGCTGTTTTTT.

The chain recombines TRBV30 with TRBJ2-2; D not resolved. V lost 7 bases and J lost 4, with 10 bases in between. The CDR3 length is 12 residues. Germline V gene sequence: CDR1 GTSNPN, CDR2 SVGIG (reference sequence). DNA of the CDR3: TGTGCCTTAACCGTAGCCACCGGGGAGCTGTTTTTT. Translated, it gives CALTVATGELFF.

The table lists this clone with a count of one. The V call is TRBV5-1, the J call TRBJ2-1; 13 bases line up with TRBD2. Germline values: CDR1 SGHRS, CDR2 YFSETQ. J gave up 7 bases and V 4 bases, and 5 bases lay outside the gene matches. This CDR3 has 15 residues. CDR3 protein: CASSPGTSGINEQFF. CDR3 coding DNA: TGCGCCAGCAGCCCCGGGACTAGCGGGATAAATGAGCAGTTCTTC.

The chain carries TRBV7-8 and TRBJ2-7; 10 bases agree with TRBD2. Trimming at V came to 7 bases and at J to 6 bases, leaving 12 bases not matched to a gene. In germline, CDR1 is SGHVS, CDR2 FQNEAQ. The CDR3 sequence is 15 residues long. CDR3 DNA sequence: TGTGCCAGCACCCGAATTACTAGCGGGACGGCCGAGCAGTACTTC. Translated, it gives CASTRITSGTAEQYF.

The chain joins TRBV3-1 (or the pseudogene TRBV3-2) to TRBJ2-2, with 7 bases lining up with TRBD1. This CDR3 spans 17 amino acids. Germline CDR1 and CDR2: LGHDT and YNNKEL (reference sequence). Trimming removed 0 bases from V and 7 bases from J; junction bases left unmatched: 11. DNA of the CDR3: TGTGCCAGCAGCCAAGACGACAGGGAAGGGGACGGCGGGGAGCTGTTTTTT. Protein product: CASSQDDREGDGGELFF.

This chain links TRBV14 with TRBJ1-2, with 7 nucleotides matching TRBD1. The CDR3 totals 13 residues. The germline V gene has CDR1 SGHDN and CDR2 FVKESK. V lost 4 bases, J lost 7 bases, and 6 bases stayed unmatched. CDR3 DNA sequence: TGTGCCAGCAGCCTCTTACGACAGGGTGGCTACACCTTC. This translates into CASSLLRQGGYTF.

This clone was detected once. The chain couples TRBV7-8 to TRBJ2-7, with TRBD1 identical over 7 bases. Trimming removed 5 bases from V and 3 bases from J; junction bases left unmatched: 7. This CDR3 has 14 amino acids. Germline CDR1 reads SGHVS; CDR2 reads FQNEAQ. As DNA, the CDR3 is TGTGCCAGCAGCCCCCCTGACAGGGTCTACGAGCAGTACTTC. Translating gives CASSPPDRVYEQYF.

Concerning this clone: Because the CDR3's place on the DNA is in doubt, the DNA is left out and the CDR3 is given as listed by TCRdb. The chain is built from TRBV21-1 and TRBJ1-2. TRBV21-1 is a recognized pseudogene. The CDR3 is made up of 14 amino acids, end residues included. The CDR3 is CASSYRDYNCGYTF.

The rearrangement joins TRBV14 to TRBJ2-5; D not certain. Trimming left V 3 bases short and J 5 bases short, with 7 bases between. CDR1 and CDR2 from the germline V gene are SGHDN and FVKESK. The CDR3 consists of 12 residues. The CDR3 is CASSQTQETQYF. CDR3 nucleotide sequence: TGTGCCAGCAGCCAGACACAGGAGACCCAGTACTTC.

The table lists this clone with a count of one. This chain links TRBV27 with TRBJ2-1, with a possible D match to TRBD2 (6 bases). This CDR3 spans 16 amino acids. The germline V gene encodes CDR1 MNHEY and CDR2 SMNVEV (reference sequence). Trimming shortened V by 3 bases and J by 2 bases, and 14 bases separated the two germline ends. The CDR3 sequence: CASSFSRVAAYNEQFF. The CDR3 bases are TGTGCCAGCAGTTTTTCCCGCGTAGCGGCCTACAATGAGCAGTTCTTC.

The count of this clone is one. The V gene is TRBV5-5, the J gene TRBJ1-6; TRBD1 is a possible D gene (6 bases). CDR1 SGHKS and CDR2 YYEKEE come from the germline V gene (reference sequence). Trimming cost V 4 bases and J 7 bases, with 24 bases left between them. The CDR3 covers 18 residues. The CDR3 sequence is CASSSSIPGQRRNSPLHF. The DNA for the CDR3 is TGTGCCAGCAGCAGTTCTATTCCGGGACAAAGGAGAAATTCACCCCTCCACTTT.

The chain recombines TRBV25-1 with TRBJ2-5; 10 nucleotides match TRBD1. The germline V gene encodes CDR1 MGHDK and CDR2 SYGVNS. The trim removed 2 bases at V and 4 bases at J, leaving 4 bases unmatched. The CDR3 is made up of 15 amino acids. CDR3 loop: CASSEDRGLGETQYF. The CDR3 bases are TGTGCCAGCAGTGAAGACAGGGGGCTTGGAGAGACCCAGTACTTC.

The CDR3 sequence: CASSRDRLASEQFF. CDR3 DNA: TGTGCCAGCAGTCGTGACCGACTAGCTTCTGAGCAGTTCTTC. The chain combines TRBV6-5 with TRBJ2-1, with 7 bases that match TRBD2. Trimming took 5 bases from V and 9 from J; bases not matched to a gene: 10. Germline loops: CDR1 MNHEY, CDR2 SVGAGI. This CDR3 has 14 residues.

The count of this clone is one. This CDR3 is CASSLQQAVYNEQFF. CDR3 bases: TGTGCCAGCAGCTTACAACAGGCCGTCTACAATGAGCAGTTCTTC. The V and J genes are TRBV11-3 and TRBJ2-1; D is possibly TRBD1 (5 bases). Trimming took 2 bases from V and 3 from J, leaving 11 bases between them. This CDR3 is built from 15 residues. CDR1 is SGHNT, CDR2 YENEEA, per germline.

Turning to this clone: The sample holds other DNA sequences that translate to the same CDR3. CDR3 sequence reads: CASSIDRGLETQYF. The CDR3 DNA sequence: TGTGCCAGTAGTATCGACAGGGGGTTGGAGACCCAGTACTTC. The chain has TRBV19 and TRBJ2-5, with 9 nucleotides matching TRBD1. This CDR3 is built from 14 residues. J gave up 5 bases and V 3 bases, and 4 bases lay outside the gene matches. CDR1 and CDR2 (germline): LNHDA, SQIVND (reference sequence).

The chain links TRBV19 to TRBJ1-6; D gene ambiguous. The germline V gene has CDR1 LNHDA and CDR2 SQIVND (reference sequence). The CDR3 covers 14 residues. V lost 7 bases and J 9 bases, leaving 16 bases between the germline ends. The CDR3 nucleotides read TGTGCCAGTAAGGAGGATCCCCGCGGTTCACCCCTCCACTTT. Residues: CASKEDPRGSPLHF. Drawing the rest from reference TRBV19 and TRBJ1-6, the complete variable domain is DGGITQSPKYLFRKEGQNVTLSCEQNLNHDAMYWYRQDPGQGLRLIYYSQIVNDFQKGDIAEGYSVSREKKESFPLTVTSAQKNPTAFYLCASKEDPRGSPLHFGNGTRLTVT.

The chain recombines TRBV5-1 with TRBJ2-5; D may be TRBD2 (6 bases). Trimming took 4 bases from V and 2 from J, leaving 12 bases between them. The germline V gene has CDR1 SGHRS and CDR2 YFSETQ. The CDR3 totals 14 residues. CDR3 DNA: TGCGCCAGCAGCGGGGTGGCGGGGCAAGAGACCCAGTACTTC. Its translation: CASSGVAGQETQYF. Supplemented by reference TRBV5-1 and TRBJ2-5, the full variable domain reads KAGVTQTPRYLIKTRGQQVTLSCSPISGHRSVSWYQQTPGQGLQFLFEYFSETQRNKGNFPGRFSGRQFSNSRSEMNVSTLELGDSALYLCASSGVAGQETQYFGPGTRLLVL.

The rearrangement uses TRBV4-2 and TRBJ2-3, with 9 bases matching TRBD2. V lost 0 bases, J lost 5 bases, and 6 bases stayed unmatched. Per germline, CDR1 LGHNA and CDR2 YNFKEQ. The CDR3 contains 16 residues. The DNA for the CDR3 is TGTGCCAGCAGCCAAGAGGGCGGGGGGGCCGTAGATACGCAGTATTTT. Its protein is CASSQEGGGAVDTQYF.

CDR3 residues: CASSTRGGQPQHF. In DNA form, the CDR3 reads TGTGCCAGCAGCACGCGAGGTGGTCAGCCCCAGCATTTT. This chain links TRBV6-2 or TRBV6-3 with TRBJ1-5; no definite D call. The CDR3 runs 13 residues. V was trimmed by 6 bases and J by 6 bases, leaving 12 bases between them. Germline loops: CDR1 MNHEY, CDR2 SVGEGT.

V and J are TRBV27 and TRBJ2-1; 8 nucleotides match TRBD2. V shed 5 bases, J shed 1 base, and the junction held 4 bases outside the gene matches. The CDR3 is made up of 15 amino acids. Germline CDR1 is MNHEY and CDR2 is SMNVEV (reference sequence). The DNA for the CDR3 is TGTGCCAGCAGTCCCGGACTAGCATCCTACAATGAGCAGTTCTTC. Amino acid sequence: CASSPGLASYNEQFF.

This sequence joins TRBV19 and TRBJ2-7; possible D gene TRBD1, 6 bases. The CDR3 sequence is 13 residues long. The V end lost 6 bases, the J end lost 1 base, and 10 bases lay between the germline ends. Germline V CDR1 and CDR2: LNHDA, SQIVND (reference sequence). CDR3 region: CASRQTGSYEQYF. CDR3 DNA sequence: TGTGCCAGTAGGCAAACAGGGTCCTACGAGCAGTACTTC.

The rearrangement uses TRBV5-1 and TRBJ1-3, with 10 bases that match TRBD1. The V gene end was trimmed by 3 bases and the J gene end by 2 bases; junction bases not matched to a gene: 5. The germline gives CDR1 SGHRS, CDR2 YFSETQ. CDR3 length: 16 amino acids. The CDR3 reads CASSSGTGVAGNTIYF. The CDR3 coding sequence is TGCGCCAGCAGCTCCGGGACAGGGGTAGCTGGAAACACCATATATTTT.

The chain carries TRBV7-8 and TRBJ2-1, with 9 bases aligning to TRBD2. Looked up from germline, CDR1 is SGHVS and CDR2 is FQNEAQ. CDR3 length: 16 amino acids. Trimming took 4 bases from V and 7 from J; bases not matched to a gene: 11. Written as DNA, the CDR3 is TGTGCCAGCAGCTCCCCCTCGGGACTAGCAGGTAATGAGCAGTTCTTC. It codes for CASSSPSGLAGNEQFF.

This chain joins TRBV15 and TRBJ1-1, with a possible D match to TRBD1 (6 bases). Per germline, CDR1 LNHNV and CDR2 YYDKDF (reference sequence). Trimming cost V 0 bases and J 3 bases, with 20 bases left between them. The CDR3 has 18 amino acids. The CDR3 region has the DNA TGTGCCACCAGCAGAGATCGCGTGTCAGGGGTTCTTTACACTGAAGCTTTCTTT. Translating it yields CATSRDRVSGVLYTEAFF.

V and J are TRBV18 and TRBJ2-7; possible D gene TRBD1, 5 bases. Between the trimmed V and J ends, which lost 3 bases and 5 bases, there was a span of 17 bases. This CDR3 spans 15 amino acids. Germline CDR1 reads KGHSH; CDR2 reads LQKENI. In nucleotides, the CDR3 is TGTGCCAGCTCACCGGCGAGCCAGGGTGGACACGAGCAGTACTTC. This translates into CASSPASQGGHEQYF.

The chain employs TRBV5-4 and TRBJ2-5, with a tentative D call TRBD2 (5 bases). Germline CDR1 SGHNT, CDR2 YYREEE (reference sequence). This CDR3 is built from 13 residues. V lost 1 base to trimming and J lost 4 bases, with 8 bases between them. The CDR3 is CASSLIEGETQYF. The DNA of the CDR3 is TGTGCCAGCAGCTTGATCGAGGGAGAGACCCAGTACTTC.

This sequence joins TRBV6-5 and TRBJ2-7, with 9 bases identical to TRBD1. In germline, CDR1 is MNHEY, CDR2 SVGAGI. The CDR3 has 14 amino acids. V shed 5 bases, J shed 3 bases, and the junction held 5 bases outside the gene matches. The CDR3 DNA reads TGTGCCAGCAGTCGGGACAGGGTTGGCTACGAGCAGTACTTC. This sequence encodes CASSRDRVGYEQYF.

The genes are TRBV4-1 and TRBJ2-3; 8 nucleotides match TRBD1. This CDR3 contains 16 residues. Germline lookup yields CDR1 MGHRA and CDR2 YSYEKL. Trimming took 4 bases from V and 0 from J; bases not matched to a gene: 6. The CDR3 DNA follows: TGCGCCAGCAGCCCAGGGGGGACAGGAAGCACAGATACGCAGTATTTT. Translated, it gives CASSPGGTGSTDTQYF.

The chain has TRBV19 and TRBJ2-5, with TRBD1 matching 8 bases. Trimming took 9 bases from V and 5 from J; bases not matched to a gene: 17. Germline values: CDR1 LNHDA, CDR2 SQIVND (reference sequence). The CDR3 consists of 16 residues. CDR3 sequence reads: CASAFRGRQVRETQYF. DNA for the CDR3: TGTGCCAGCGCTTTCAGGGGGCGGCAGGTCCGGGAGACCCAGTACTTC.

This clone was detected only a few times. V and J are TRBV3-1 (or the pseudogene TRBV3-2) and TRBJ2-1; TRBD2 agrees at 13 bases. Trimming at V came to 2 bases and at J to 5 bases, leaving 9 bases not matched to a gene. Per germline, CDR1 LGHDT and CDR2 YNNKEL (reference sequence). The length of the CDR3 is 18 residues. CDR3 residues: CASSQTSGGAGFNNEQFF. CDR3 DNA sequence: TGTGCCAGCAGCCAAACTAGCGGGGGGGCAGGTTTCAACAATGAGCAGTTCTTC.

The chain is built from TRBV7-2 and TRBJ2-1; D perhaps matches TRBD2 (6 bases). From germline, CDR1 is SGHTA and CDR2 FQGNSA. The CDR3 is made up of 15 amino acids. Trimming removed 3 bases from V and 7 bases from J, with 16 bases in between. The CDR3 DNA follows: TGTGCCAGCAGCTTGGGCGGGACTTGGGGGAATGAGCAGTTCTTC. Protein product: CASSLGGTWGNEQFF.

This clone appeared a few times. V gene TRBV16 combines with J gene TRBJ1-1; no clear D. The CDR3 is 13 residues long. CDR1 is KGHSY and CDR2 is FQNENV in the germline V gene. V was shortened by 2 bases and J by 9 bases, with 13 bases between the two germline ends. The CDR3 DNA reads as TGTGCCAGCAGCCAACAGCCCGGGAAGAAAGCTTTCTTT. Translating it yields CASSQQPGKKAFF.